These 3 T cell receptor beta chains were all obtained from the same sample, sequenced in a study of T cell responses to AZD1222 COVID-19 vaccine. Measured with immunoSEQ multiplex PCR; TCRdb has only the in-frame clones, and not every one. The data hold over 75,000 clones, with around 90% observed a single time. The specimen comprised peripheral blood, sampled on day 0 of AZD1222 vaccination. The receptors were gathered from an adult in good health.

The rearrangement joins TRBV4-2 to TRBJ2-2; D gene ambiguous. Trimming shortened V by 0 bases and J by 6 bases, and 11 bases separated the two germline ends. Germline V gene sequence: CDR1 LGHNA, CDR2 YNFKEQ. CDR3 length equals 15 residues. The chain's CDR3 is CASSQERQFPGELFF. CDR3 nucleotide sequence: TGTGCCAGCAGCCAAGAACGACAATTCCCCGGGGAGCTGTTTTTT.

V is TRBV3-1 (or the pseudogene TRBV3-2) and J is TRBJ1-1; D gene unclear. The ends were cut back, 3 bases at V and 4 bases at J, with 12 bases in the middle. Germline assignment: CDR1 LGHDT and CDR2 YNNKEL (reference sequence). The CDR3 length is 14 residues. The CDR3 here is CASSQVGRSTEAFF. The CDR3 DNA reads TGTGCCAGCAGCCAGGTGGGCAGAAGCACTGAAGCTTTCTTT.

The J gene is TRBJ1-2, the V gene TRBV9; perhaps TRBD1 as D (5 bases). CDR3 length equals 14 residues. V lost 3 bases and J lost 4, with 13 bases in between. Germline V lookup: CDR1 SGDLS, CDR2 YYNGEE. The DNA of the CDR3 is TGTGCCAGCAGCGCACCAGGGACCGGCTATGGCTACACCTTC. Its translation: CASSAPGTGYGYTF.